Each of the 16 T cell receptor beta chains below was sequenced from the same sample in a study of T cell repertoires in cytomegalovirus infection. TCRdb re-called the reads with MiXCR, one entry per CDR3 protein. Seen here are about 490,000 distinct CDR3 sequences, approximately 10% observed once, and the top ten hold roughly 10%. Sample: PBMCs. All receptors come from a human donor in good health (CMV status not recorded). Some clones in this sample may be carry-over from other donors' samples.

This clonotype was observed many times. The V gene is TRBV20-1, the J gene TRBJ2-1; no definite D call. V was shortened by 8 bases and J by 4 bases, with 18 bases between the two germline ends. Germline CDR1 reads DFQATT; CDR2 reads SNEGSKA (reference sequence). This CDR3 has 14 amino acids. This CDR3 is CSILTPQLYNEQFF. The CDR3, as DNA: TGCAGTATACTGACACCTCAACTGTACAATGAGCAGTTCTTC.

This clonotype showed up many times. This chain links TRBV6-1 with TRBJ2-3; 13 nucleotides match TRBD2. The CDR3 is 16 residues long. V was pared by 4 bases and J by 6 bases, with 7 bases of the junction left unmatched. Per the germline V gene, CDR1 is MNHNS and CDR2 is SASEGT. CDR3 region: CASSALLAGGGDTQYF. CDR3 sequence (DNA): TGTGCCAGCAGTGCCCTACTAGCGGGAGGGGGCGATACGCAGTATTTT.

Ten or more counts support this clonotype. The chain has TRBV29-1 and TRBJ2-2, with D possibly TRBD2 on 5 matching bases. Germline V lookup: CDR1 SQVTM, CDR2 ANQGSEA. The CDR3 consists of 16 residues. The V end was cut by 6 bases, the J end by 4 bases, with 21 bases between. CDR3 in amino acids: CSVRARIGVGTGELFF. The CDR3 DNA is TGCAGCGTCCGGGCCCGGATCGGGGTCGGCACCGGGGAGCTGTTTTTT.

This clonotype was detected many times. The gene calls are TRBV2 and TRBJ1-6; no clear D. There are 13 residues in the CDR3. Germline V gene lookup returns CDR1 SNHLY and CDR2 FYNNEI. Trimming took 6 bases from V and 4 from J, leaving 7 bases between them. CDR3 coding DNA: TGTGCCAGCAGAAACCTATATAATTCACCCCTCCACTTT. Amino acids: CASRNLYNSPLHF. The variable domain in full, completed from reference TRBV2 and TRBJ1-6, reads EPEVTQTPSHQVTQMGQEVILRCVPISNHLYFYWYRQILGQKVEFLVSFYNNEISEKSEIFDDQFSVERPDGSNFTLKIRSTKLEDSAMYFCASRNLYNSPLHFGNGTRLTVT.

This clonotype was seen a few times. The genes are TRBV18 and TRBJ1-2; TRBD1 is a possible D gene (5 bases). Trimming took off 4 bases at V and 6 bases at J, with 9 bases between the two ends. From germline, CDR1 is KGHSH and CDR2 LQKENI. The CDR3 sequence is 12 residues long. The CDR3: CASSRETDGYTF. The DNA of the CDR3 is TGTGCCAGCTCACGAGAGACAGATGGCTACACCTTC.

This clonotype was observed at least ten times. V is TRBV7-9 and J is TRBJ2-7; the match to TRBD2 covers 7 bases. The CDR3 runs 13 residues. The germline gives CDR1 SEHNR, CDR2 FQNEAQ (reference sequence). J lost 6 bases, V lost 2 bases, and 4 bases had no gene match. CDR3 region: CASSLPRGVEQYF. In DNA, the CDR3 is TGTGCCAGCAGCTTACCCCGGGGGGTCGAGCAGTACTTC.

In this sample, this clonotype turned up many times. The V gene is TRBV7-9, the J gene TRBJ1-3; D is undetermined. From germline, CDR1 is SEHNR and CDR2 FQNEAQ (reference sequence). V lost 1 base and J 3 bases, leaving 4 bases between the germline ends. This CDR3 has 13 amino acids. The CDR3 reads CASSLVYGNTIYF. The CDR3 nucleotides read TGTGCCAGCAGCTTAGTATATGGAAACACCATATATTTT.

The sample holds many counts of this clonotype. The chain uses TRBV7-9 and TRBJ2-3; 7 bases match TRBD2. The CDR3 contains 15 residues. In germline, CDR1 is SEHNR, CDR2 FQNEAQ (reference sequence). The J segment lost 3 bases and the V segment lost 3 bases, leaving 6 bases of the junction unmatched. DNA of the CDR3: TGTGCCAGCAGCTTGGGCGGGAGTGCGACAGATACGCAGTATTTT. Translation: CASSLGGSATDTQYF.

The chain carries TRBV11-2 and TRBJ2-7; 9 bases are a match to TRBD1. J lost 6 bases, V lost 4 bases, and 10 bases had no gene match. Germline lookup yields CDR1 SGHAT and CDR2 FQNNGV. The CDR3 has 15 residues. CDR3 nucleotide sequence: TGTGCCAGCAGCTCCCTTAGGGACAGGGAAAGCGAGCAGTACTTC. This sequence encodes CASSSLRDRESEQYF.

The V and J genes are TRBV6-6 and TRBJ2-7; TRBD2 aligns across 12 bases. This CDR3 is 17 amino acids long. Germline loops: CDR1 MNHNY, CDR2 SVGAGI (reference sequence). V shed 5 bases and J 4 bases; nucleotides not matched to a gene: 12. The CDR3 DNA sequence: TGTGCCAGCAGTGATTCGGGGCTAGCGGGAGGGCCGTACGAGCAGTACTTC. As protein: CASSDSGLAGGPYEQYF.

Details on this clonotype: This clone may be a read error of a much larger clone one base away. The DNA for the CDR3 is TGCGCCAGCAGCCAACCCGGGGGGGCCGAATACAAAGAGCAGTTCTTC. As protein: CASSQPGGAEYKEQFF. The genes are TRBV4-1 and TRBJ2-1, with TRBD2 identical over 8 bases. The CDR3 totals 16 residues. CDR1 is MGHRA and CDR2 is YSYEKL in the germline V gene.

The chain has TRBV28 and TRBJ2-7; a possible D gene is TRBD2 (5 bases). This CDR3 comprises 16 residues. Trimming shortened V by 5 bases and J by 3 bases, and 20 bases separated the two germline ends. CDR1 and CDR2 from the germline V gene are MDHEN and SYDVKM. CDR3 amino acids: CASSHPREGRSYEQYF. CDR3 sequence (DNA): TGTGCCAGCAGTCACCCCCGTGAAGGGAGAAGCTACGAGCAGTACTTC. Full variable domain (outside the CDR3, taken from reference TRBV28 and TRBJ2-7): DVKVTQSSRYLVKRTGEKVFLECVQDMDHENMFWYRQDPGLGLRLIYFSYDVKMKEKGDIPEGYSVSREKKERFSLILESASTNQTSMYLCASSHPREGRSYEQYFGPGTRLTVT.

The rearrangement joins TRBV5-6 to TRBJ1-2, with D perhaps TRBD1 (6 bases). Germline assignment: CDR1 SGHDT and CDR2 YYEEEE. V lost 9 bases and J 3 bases, leaving 15 bases between the germline ends. The CDR3 totals 13 residues. The CDR3 here is CATTGRGHYGYTF. The CDR3, as DNA: TGTGCCACCACGGGCAGGGGTCACTATGGCTACACCTTC. Full variable domain (rest looked up from reference TRBV5-6 and TRBJ1-2): DAGVTQSPTHLIKTRGQQVTLRCSPKSGHDTVSWYQQALGQGPQFIFQYYEEEERQRGNFPDRFSGHQFPNYSSELNVNALLLGDSALYLCATTGRGHYGYTFGSGTRLTVV.

This clonotype was observed at least ten times. The rearrangement links TRBV19 to TRBJ1-2; D not resolved. Germline CDR1 is LNHDA and CDR2 is SQIVND (reference sequence). The germline V and J ends were trimmed by 6 bases and 3 bases, with 11 bases remaining between them. This CDR3 is built from 13 residues. CDR3 sequence reads: CASSRRSDYGYTF. The CDR3 nucleotides read TGTGCCAGTAGCAGGAGGTCGGACTATGGCTACACCTTC.

This clonotype appeared many times. This rearrangement joins TRBV5-1 to TRBJ1-2; D unclear. The CDR3 length is 13 residues. From germline, CDR1 is SGHRS and CDR2 YFSETQ. The V gene lost 4 bases and the J gene lost 0 bases, with 7 bases spanning the gap. CDR3 residues: CASSGGTNYGYTF. CDR3 nucleotide sequence: TGCGCCAGCAGCGGAGGGACTAACTATGGCTACACCTTC.

This chain uses TRBV13 with TRBJ2-7, with 7 bases that match TRBD1. The germline gives CDR1 PRHDT, CDR2 FYEKMQ (reference sequence). V trimming: 6 bases; J trimming: 0 bases; junction bases outside the gene matches: 8. The CDR3 consists of 15 residues. The CDR3 region is CASSYRQGNSYEQYF. The CDR3 region has the DNA TGTGCCAGCAGTTATCGACAGGGTAACTCCTACGAGCAGTACTTC. The whole variable domain, remainder taken from reference TRBV13 and TRBJ2-7, is AAGVIQSPRHLIKEKRETATLKCYPIPRHDTVYWYQQGPGQDPQFLISFYEKMQSDKGSIPDRFSAQQFSDYHSELNMSSLELGDSALYFCASSYRQGNSYEQYFGPGTRLTVT.